The entry below describes one TCR beta chain. This clonotype was seen only a few times. Its antigen has not been determined. Base-call qualities are not available, and no considerably larger clone is one nucleotide away. The data stem from a study of T-cell reconstitution after alpha-beta-depleted transplantation in children listed by TCRdb under 2016. Study-level background: The study quantitatively tracked T-cell immune reconstitution after TCRalphabeta/CD19-depleted allogeneic hematopoietic cell transplantation in children using TCR repertoire profiling.

The method was PCR. TCRdb names Illumina HiSeq 2500 as the instrument used. TCR libraries were prepared with molecular barcoding, using unique molecular identifiers to normalize TCRbeta repertoire quantification. Clones were called with MiXCR by TCRdb after fastp trimmed the public reads at Q25, and only in-frame beta chains were retained. Entries are consolidated by CDR3 protein sequence, retaining the most common genes and DNA. The sample table holds around 600,000 distinct CDR3 sequences, of which roughly a tenth were seen once. The ten largest make up roughly 4% of the sample. From the cysteine through the phenylalanine, the CDR3 covers 17 amino acids. CDR3 DNA is the only sequence kept; it has 51 bases, read in frame from the first base. The germline V gene (reference sequence) specifies MNHEY as CDR1 and SMNVEV as CDR2. V lost 2 bases and J lost 0 bases, and the count of bases not matched to a germline gene is 9.

This sample comprised PBMCs from the stem cell graft donor, obtained from the stem cell graft. The V gene is TRBV27 and the J gene is TRBJ2-7; a stretch of 8 junction bases matches TRBD2. This sequence was found in a human donor who donated a stem cell graft to a child with acute myeloid leukemia. The CDR3 is CASSLAGGGASSYEQYF. The DNA sequence follows: TGTGCCAGCAGTTTAGCGGGGGGTGGCGCCAGCTCCTACGAGCAGTACTTC.